The 24 T cell receptor beta chains below were found in one sample sequenced in a study of cytomegalovirus exposure and HLA in healthy donors (dated by TCRdb to the late 2010s). Libraries came from the immunoSEQ multiplex PCR assay. For the multiplex PCR, a mixture combining 60 forward primers for TCR Vbeta segments and 13 reverse primers for TCR Jbeta segments was used. The source is immuneACCESS, and TCRdb retained only in-frame sequences with V and J called. Part of the clones is not carried over; for the studies checked, unresolved V genes explain less than half of this, and the remainder is unexplained. The sample table contains 150,000 or so clones; only one count was recorded for around 80% of them. Of the sample, 5.6% falls within the top ten clones. Sequenced input: PBMCs. The receptor source for this set is a woman in her forties in good health and CMV-seropositive.

The genes are TRBV10-1 and TRBJ2-3; 7 nucleotides agree with TRBD2. Trimming removed 3 bases from V and 2 bases from J; junction bases left unmatched: 11. CDR1 is WNHNN, CDR2 SYGVQD, per germline (reference sequence). CDR3 length: 17 residues. The DNA for the CDR3 is TGCGCCAGCAGTGACCCTCGGGGGGAGGGAGCCACAGATACGCAGTATTTT. Residues: CASSDPRGEGATDTQYF.

This chain connects TRBV5-1 to TRBJ2-5; TRBD1 matches 7 bases. The CDR3 contains 13 residues. Looked up from germline, CDR1 is SGHRS and CDR2 is YFSETQ. V dropped 0 bases and J dropped 4; count of bases not matched to a gene: 0. The chain's CDR3 is CASSLDRGETQYF. CDR3 bases: TGCGCCAGCAGCTTGGACAGGGGAGAGACCCAGTACTTC.

This chain joins TRBV7-9 and TRBJ2-5; D might be TRBD1 (5 bases). This CDR3 is 14 amino acids long. Germline V gives CDR1 SEHNR, CDR2 FQNEAQ (reference sequence). V lost 0 bases and J 1 base, leaving 6 bases between the germline ends. CDR3 region: CASSLAGRQETQYF. In nucleotides, the CDR3 is TGTGCCAGCAGCTTAGCGGGGCGCCAAGAGACCCAGTACTTC.

The J gene is TRBJ2-7, the V gene TRBV28; 7 bases agree with TRBD1. The CDR3 totals 15 residues. Trimming at V came to 6 bases and at J to 0 bases, leaving 8 bases not matched to a gene. Germline V gene sequence: CDR1 MDHEN, CDR2 SYDVKM. The CDR3 DNA reads as TGTGCCAGCAGCGGACAGGACCTGAGCTCCTACGAGCAGTACTTC. It encodes CASSGQDLSSYEQYF.

The gene calls are TRBV29-1 and TRBJ2-5; no firm D call. Trimming cost V 6 bases and J 1 base, with 3 bases left between them. This CDR3 has 10 amino acids. The germline CDR1 and CDR2 sequences are SQVTM and ANQGSEA. Here the CDR3 DNA reads TGCAGCGTAGCCCAAGAGACCCAGTACTTC. Protein sequence: CSVAQETQYF.

Concerning this clone: The same CDR3 also results from other DNA sequences found in this sample. The rearrangement joins TRBV7-8 to TRBJ1-1; no reliable D call. V dropped 1 base and J dropped 0 bases, with 6 bases sitting between them. Germline values: CDR1 SGHVS, CDR2 FQNEAQ. CDR3 length: 14 amino acids. CDR3 sequence (DNA): TGTGCCAGCAGCTTAGGAGGGTTGAACACTGAAGCTTTCTTT. Amino acid sequence: CASSLGGLNTEAFF.

The chain joins TRBV6-1 to TRBJ2-7; the D is unclear. The germline V and J ends were trimmed by 4 bases and 0 bases, with 10 bases remaining between them. The CDR3 sequence is 14 residues long. Germline values: CDR1 MNHNS, CDR2 SASEGT. The CDR3 nucleotides are TGTGCCAGCAGTGGGTGGCAGAACTCCTACGAGCAGTACTTC. Its protein is CASSGWQNSYEQYF.

V and J are TRBV7-3 and TRBJ1-1, with D tentatively TRBD1 (5 bases). The CDR3 contains 15 residues. Germline-derived CDR1 and CDR2 are SGHTA and FQGTGA. Between the trimmed V and J ends, which lost 2 bases and 3 bases, there was a span of 13 bases. Here the CDR3 DNA reads TGTGCCAGCAGCTTACAGGGCGGGGGGGACACTGAAGCTTTCTTT. This sequence encodes CASSLQGGGDTEAFF.

The rearrangement links TRBV7-9 to TRBJ2-7; no firm D call. Trimming left V 2 bases short and J 5 bases short, with 4 bases between. From germline, CDR1 is SEHNR and CDR2 FQNEAQ (reference sequence). The CDR3 extends over 11 amino acids. This CDR3 reads CASSLTDEQYF. CDR3 coding DNA: TGTGCCAGCAGCTTAACAGACGAGCAGTACTTC. Based on the CDR3 plus reference TRBV7-9 and TRBJ2-7, the full variable domain is DTGVSQNPRHKITKRGQNVTFRCDPISEHNRLYWYRQTLGQGPEFLTYFQNEAQLEKSRLLSDRFSAERPKGSFSTLEIQRTEQGDSAMYLCASSLTDEQYFGPGTRLTVT.

This clone has a single count. The V and J genes are TRBV6-5 and TRBJ2-7; D is perhaps TRBD2 (5 bases). The germline V and J ends were trimmed by 6 bases and 7 bases, with 13 bases remaining between them. The CDR3 consists of 12 residues. The germline V gene has CDR1 MNHEY and CDR2 SVGAGI. In nucleotides, the CDR3 is TGTGCCAGCAGGGACTCAACGGGGGAGCAGTACTTC. Protein: CASRDSTGEQYF.

This clone was seen only a few times. The gene calls are TRBV7-9 and TRBJ1-3; D possibly corresponds to TRBD1 (5 bases). The CDR3 totals 14 residues. V was trimmed by 5 bases and J by 2 bases, leaving 10 bases between them. CDR1 and CDR2 (germline): SEHNR, FQNEAQ (reference sequence). DNA for the CDR3: TGTGCCAGCAGCGGCGGAGGGGCTGGAAACACCATATATTTT. The encoded protein is CASSGGGAGNTIYF.

The chain couples TRBV9 to TRBJ2-7; D possibly corresponds to TRBD1 (6 bases). The germline CDR1 and CDR2 sequences are SGDLS and YYNGEE. Trimming took 0 bases from V and 1 from J, leaving 8 bases between them. There are 14 residues in the CDR3. The CDR3 sequence is CASSVEGGSYEQYF. In DNA, the CDR3 is TGTGCCAGCAGCGTAGAAGGGGGATCCTACGAGCAGTACTTC.

The chain recombines TRBV29-1 with TRBJ2-3; 9 nucleotides line up with TRBD2. Germline loops: CDR1 SQVTM, CDR2 ANQGSEA. The CDR3 has 16 amino acids. The CDR3 spells CTVRAVSGRRTDTQYF. CDR3 in DNA: TGCACCGTCCGAGCGGTTAGCGGGAGACGCACAGATACGCAGTATTTT.

This clone was counted once. This chain uses TRBV19 with TRBJ2-7; perhaps TRBD1 as D (6 bases). The length of the CDR3 is 14 residues. Germline loops: CDR1 LNHDA, CDR2 SQIVND (reference sequence). V lost 5 bases and J lost 0, with 11 bases in between. CDR3 bases: TGTGCCAGTAGTGTCGACAGGAACTCCTACGAGCAGTACTTC. It codes for CASSVDRNSYEQYF.

This clone has more than one count but fewer than ten. The chain combines TRBV6-4 with TRBJ2-3; 11 nucleotides align to TRBD2. CDR1 is MRHNA, CDR2 SNTAGT, per germline. V lost 3 bases to trimming and J lost 6 bases; unmatched junction nucleotides: 5. The CDR3 is made up of 15 amino acids. CDR3 bases: TGTGCCAGCAGTGAGCTAGCGGGAGGAGCGGATACGCAGTATTTT. It codes for CASSELAGGADTQYF.

The chain has TRBV28 and TRBJ1-4; 11 positions match TRBD1. Germline trimming cut 7 bases from V and 8 bases from J; bases unmatched to any gene: 12. Germline V CDR1 and CDR2: MDHEN, SYDVKM. The CDR3 length is 16 residues. The CDR3 reads CASTSEGTGGREKLFF. CDR3 DNA sequence: TGTGCCAGCACCTCTGAAGGGACAGGGGGAAGGGAAAAACTGTTTTTT.

This chain uses TRBV7-3 with TRBJ1-2, with 8 bases lining up with TRBD1. This CDR3 contains 14 residues. V was clipped by 5 bases and J by 7 bases; unmatched bases: 9. Per the germline V gene, CDR1 is SGHTA and CDR2 is FQGTGA. For the CDR3, the DNA is TGTGCCAGCAGCCAGAACAGGGGGGACGGTGGCTACACCTTC. The encoded protein is CASSQNRGDGGYTF.

The rearrangement links TRBV7-2 to TRBJ2-1, with a tentative D call TRBD1 (5 bases). CDR1 is SGHTA and CDR2 is FQGNSA in the germline V gene. The V end was cut by 11 bases, the J end by 5 bases, with 19 bases between. The CDR3 runs 14 residues. Here the CDR3 DNA reads TGTGCCGGTTTAGGTTCAGGGAAAAACAATGAGCAGTTCTTC. This codes for CAGLGSGKNNEQFF.

CDR3 region: CASSEALRGTYEQYF. Here the CDR3 DNA reads TGTGCCAGCAGTGAAGCGTTAAGGGGGACCTACGAGCAGTACTTC. The J gene is TRBJ2-7, the V gene TRBV6-1; a weak D match, TRBD1 (6 bases). Germline CDR1 is MNHNS and CDR2 is SASEGT. Trimming took 0 bases from V and 2 from J, leaving 11 bases between them. CDR3 length equals 15 residues.

The rearrangement links TRBV30 to TRBJ2-1, with no clear D. Per the germline V gene, CDR1 is GTSNPN and CDR2 is SVGIG (reference sequence). CDR3 length: 11 residues. V dropped 0 bases and J dropped 7 bases, with 4 bases sitting between them. Written as DNA, the CDR3 is TGTGCCTGGAGTGTTCCAAATGAGCAGTTCTTC. Translation: CAWSVPNEQFF.

The V call is TRBV20-1, the J call TRBJ2-1, with D maybe TRBD1 (6 bases). The CDR3 runs 11 residues. The V and J ends lost 2 bases and 8 bases respectively, with 7 bases between them. The germline V gene encodes CDR1 DFQATT and CDR2 SNEGSKA (reference sequence). In DNA, the CDR3 is TGCAGTGCTAGAACAGGGTATGAGCAGTTCTTC. This sequence encodes CSARTGYEQFF.

The J gene is TRBJ2-1, the V gene TRBV28; 7 bases agree with TRBD2. There are 15 residues in the CDR3. Unmatched junction bases numbered 12, after V lost 6 bases and J lost 7 bases. The germline gives CDR1 MDHEN, CDR2 SYDVKM. CDR3 residues: CASRPGTNRWNEQFF. The CDR3 DNA reads as TGTGCCAGCAGACCGGGGACTAACCGCTGGAATGAGCAGTTCTTC. The full variable domain, in which reference TRBV28 and TRBJ2-1 provide the parts outside the CDR3, is DVKVTQSSRYLVKRTGEKVFLECVQDMDHENMFWYRQDPGLGLRLIYFSYDVKMKEKGDIPEGYSVSREKKERFSLILESASTNQTSMYLCASRPGTNRWNEQFFGPGTRLTVL.

The genes are TRBV10-2 and TRBJ2-2; D unclear. Germline V gene sequence: CDR1 WSHSY, CDR2 SAAADI. The CDR3 covers 14 residues. Between the trimmed V and J ends, which lost 7 bases and 2 bases, there was a span of 11 bases. CDR3 in amino acids: CASINSLNTGELFF. The CDR3 bases are TGCGCCAGCATAAACAGTTTAAACACCGGGGAGCTGTTTTTT.

The gene calls are TRBV11-3 and TRBJ1-1, with a weak D call TRBD1 (6 bases). This CDR3 has 14 residues. Trimming cost V 1 base and J 4 bases, with 10 bases left between them. Germline assignment: CDR1 SGHNT and CDR2 YENEEA. CDR3 DNA: TGTGCCAGCAGCTTAGTGAGGGGGAGCACTGAAGCTTTCTTT. Its translation: CASSLVRGSTEAFF.